These T cell receptor beta chains were read from a single sample in a study of T cell changes during pregnancy in multiple sclerosis. Assay: immunoSEQ multiplex PCR; the TCRdb copy retains only in-frame clones and omits some. The sample carries 56,000 or so clones, about nine tenths recorded once. The sequencing used peripheral blood, collected in the first trimester of pregnancy. These receptor sequences come from a female donor in good health, enrolled as a control in a pregnancy study. The CDR3 runs from the conserved cysteine through the conserved F or W. D genes are given only for firm matches. For some rows the clone size is stated as once, few or many, or as a class when expanded; others skip it.

-	TRBD2	TRBV5-4	TRBJ2-3	TGTGCCAGCAGCCCAGCGGGGGACACAGATACGCAGTATTTT	CASSPAGDTDTQYF
-	TRBD2	TRBV5-1	TRBJ2-3	TGCGCCAGCAGCTTGGGCACTAGCGGGAGGGAAGCAGATACGCAGTATTTT	CASSLGTSGREADTQYF
-	-	TRBV29-1	TRBJ2-1	TGCAGCGGGATGGGGGGTCGGAATGAGCAGTTCTTC	CSGMGGRNEQFF
-	-	TRBV2	TRBJ2-2	TGTGCCAGCAGTGAACGGAGAACGAACACCGGGGAGCTGTTTTTT	CASSERRTNTGELFF
-	TRBD1	TRBV2	TRBJ1-5	TGTGCCTTCCGGGACAGGGCTGGCAATCAGCCCCAGCATTTT	CAFRDRAGNQPQHF
-	-	TRBV5-1	TRBJ1-1	TGCGCCAGCAGCTGGACGGACGGGACACTGAACACTGAAGCTTTCTTT	CASSWTDGTLNTEAFF
-	-	TRBV30	TRBJ1-5	TGTGCCTGGAGTGGGGGAGAGAAACAGCCCCAGCATTTT	CAWSGGEKQPQHF
-	-	TRBV27	TRBJ2-7	TGTGCCAGCAGTCCTTACCCTCAGGGGCCCTACGAGCAGTACTTC	CASSPYPQGPYEQYF
-	-	TRBV2	TRBJ2-7	TGTGCCAGCAGTGAATCCCGGGACTTGCCCTACGAGCAGTACTTC	CASSESRDLPYEQYF
-	TRBD1	TRBV5-4	TRBJ2-7	TGTGCCAGCAGCCTGACAGGGGCCTACGAGCAGTACTTC	CASSLTGAYEQYF
once	TRBD1	TRBV6-5	TRBJ2-7	TGTGCCAGCAGTACAGGGGGAATAGTGGGCGAGCAGTACTTC	CASSTGGIVGEQYF